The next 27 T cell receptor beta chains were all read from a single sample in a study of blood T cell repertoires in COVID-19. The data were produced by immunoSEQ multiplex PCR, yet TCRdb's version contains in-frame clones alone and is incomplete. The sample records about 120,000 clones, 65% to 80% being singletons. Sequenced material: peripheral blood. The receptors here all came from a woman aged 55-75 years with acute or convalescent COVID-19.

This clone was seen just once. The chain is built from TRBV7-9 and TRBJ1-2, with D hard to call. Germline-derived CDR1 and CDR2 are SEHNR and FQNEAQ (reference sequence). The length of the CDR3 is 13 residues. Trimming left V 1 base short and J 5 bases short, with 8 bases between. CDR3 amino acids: CASSLDSSYGYTF. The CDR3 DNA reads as TGTGCCAGCAGCTTAGACAGTTCATATGGCTACACCTTC. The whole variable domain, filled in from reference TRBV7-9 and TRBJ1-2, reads DTGVSQNPRHKITKRGQNVTFRCDPISEHNRLYWYRQTLGQGPEFLTYFQNEAQLEKSRLLSDRFSAERPKGSFSTLEIQRTEQGDSAMYLCASSLDSSYGYTFGSGTRLTVV.

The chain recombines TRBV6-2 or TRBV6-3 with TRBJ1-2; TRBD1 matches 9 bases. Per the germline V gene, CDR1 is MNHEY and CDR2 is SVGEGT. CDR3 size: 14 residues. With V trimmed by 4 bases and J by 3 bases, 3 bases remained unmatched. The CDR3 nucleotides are TGTGCCAGCAGTTGGGACAGGGCCTACTATGGCTACACCTTC. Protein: CASSWDRAYYGYTF.

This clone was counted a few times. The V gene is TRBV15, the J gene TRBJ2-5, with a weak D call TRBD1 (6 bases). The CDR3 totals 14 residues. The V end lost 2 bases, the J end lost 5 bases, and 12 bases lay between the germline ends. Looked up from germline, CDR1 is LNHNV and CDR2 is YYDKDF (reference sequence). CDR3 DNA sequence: TGTGCCACCAGCAGACAGGGGATTGGGGAGACCCAGTACTTC. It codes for CATSRQGIGETQYF.

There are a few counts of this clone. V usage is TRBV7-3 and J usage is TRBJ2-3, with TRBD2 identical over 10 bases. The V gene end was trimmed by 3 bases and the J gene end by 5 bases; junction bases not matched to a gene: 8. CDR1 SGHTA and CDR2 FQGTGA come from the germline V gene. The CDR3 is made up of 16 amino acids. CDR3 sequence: CASSFSSGGVGDTQYF. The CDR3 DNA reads TGTGCCAGCAGCTTCTCGAGCGGGGGGGTTGGAGATACGCAGTATTTT.

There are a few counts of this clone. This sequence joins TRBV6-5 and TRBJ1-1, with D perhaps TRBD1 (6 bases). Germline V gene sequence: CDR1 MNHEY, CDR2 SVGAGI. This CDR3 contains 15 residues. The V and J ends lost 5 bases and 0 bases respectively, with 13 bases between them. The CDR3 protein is CASSKPGQVNTEAFF. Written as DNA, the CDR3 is TGTGCCAGCAGTAAGCCGGGACAAGTGAACACTGAAGCTTTCTTT.

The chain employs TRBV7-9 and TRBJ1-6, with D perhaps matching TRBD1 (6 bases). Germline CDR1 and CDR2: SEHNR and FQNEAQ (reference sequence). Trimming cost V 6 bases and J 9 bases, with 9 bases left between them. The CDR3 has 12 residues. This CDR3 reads CASSRDTSPLHF. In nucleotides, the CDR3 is TGTGCCAGCAGTCGGGACACTTCACCCCTCCACTTT. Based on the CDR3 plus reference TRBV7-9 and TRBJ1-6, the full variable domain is DTGVSQNPRHKITKRGQNVTFRCDPISEHNRLYWYRQTLGQGPEFLTYFQNEAQLEKSRLLSDRFSAERPKGSFSTLEIQRTEQGDSAMYLCASSRDTSPLHFGNGTRLTVT.

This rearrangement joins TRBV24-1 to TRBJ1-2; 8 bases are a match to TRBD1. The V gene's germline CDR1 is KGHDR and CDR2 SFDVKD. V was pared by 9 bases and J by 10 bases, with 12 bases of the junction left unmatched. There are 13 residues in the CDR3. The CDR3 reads CATSLPGQDLYTF. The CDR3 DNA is TGTGCCACCTCTTTGCCGGGACAGGACCTCTACACCTTC.

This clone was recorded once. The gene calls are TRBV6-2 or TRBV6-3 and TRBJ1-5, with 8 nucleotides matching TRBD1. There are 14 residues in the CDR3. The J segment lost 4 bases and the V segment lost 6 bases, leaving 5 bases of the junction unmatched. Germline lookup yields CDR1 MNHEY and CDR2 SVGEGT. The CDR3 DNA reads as TGTGCCAGCAGCATTACAGGGGGGAATCAGCCCCAGCATTTT. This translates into CASSITGGNQPQHF.

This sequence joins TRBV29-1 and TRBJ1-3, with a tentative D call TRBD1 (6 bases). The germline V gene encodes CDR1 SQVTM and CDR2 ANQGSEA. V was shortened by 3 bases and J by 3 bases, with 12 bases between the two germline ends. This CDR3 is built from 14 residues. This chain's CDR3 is CSVDPTGSGNTIYF. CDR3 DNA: TGCAGCGTTGACCCTACAGGGAGTGGAAACACCATATATTTT.

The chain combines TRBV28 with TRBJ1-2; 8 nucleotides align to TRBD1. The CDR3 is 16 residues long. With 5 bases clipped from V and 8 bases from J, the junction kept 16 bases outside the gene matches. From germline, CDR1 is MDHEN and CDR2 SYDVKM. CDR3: CASSQNGQGALAGYTF. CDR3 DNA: TGTGCCAGCAGTCAGAATGGGCAGGGGGCGTTGGCGGGCTACACCTTC.

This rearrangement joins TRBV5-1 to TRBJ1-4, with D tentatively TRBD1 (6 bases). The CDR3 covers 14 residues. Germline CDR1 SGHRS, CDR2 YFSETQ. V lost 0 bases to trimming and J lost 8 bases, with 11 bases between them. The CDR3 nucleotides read TGCGCCAGCAGCTTGGACAGGGTAAACGAAAAACTGTTTTTT. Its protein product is CASSLDRVNEKLFF.

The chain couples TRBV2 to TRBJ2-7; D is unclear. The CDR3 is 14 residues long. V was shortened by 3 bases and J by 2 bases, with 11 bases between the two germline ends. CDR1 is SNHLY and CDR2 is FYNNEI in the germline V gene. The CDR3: CASSDIVSTYEQYF. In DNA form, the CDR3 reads TGTGCCAGCAGTGACATAGTCTCTACCTACGAGCAGTACTTC.

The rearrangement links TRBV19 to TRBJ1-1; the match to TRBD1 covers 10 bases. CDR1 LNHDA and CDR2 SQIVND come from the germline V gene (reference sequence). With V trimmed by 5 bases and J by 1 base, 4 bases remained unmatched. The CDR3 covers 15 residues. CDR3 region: CASSGRTGGNTEAFF. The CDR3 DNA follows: TGTGCCAGTAGTGGTCGGACAGGGGGGAACACTGAAGCTTTCTTT.

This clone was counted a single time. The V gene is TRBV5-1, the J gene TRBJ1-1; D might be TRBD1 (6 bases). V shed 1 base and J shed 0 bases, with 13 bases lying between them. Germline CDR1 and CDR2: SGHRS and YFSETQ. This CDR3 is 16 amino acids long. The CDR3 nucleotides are TGCGCCAGCAGCTTGTCCGGCAGGGGTATGAACACTGAAGCTTTCTTT. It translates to CASSLSGRGMNTEAFF.

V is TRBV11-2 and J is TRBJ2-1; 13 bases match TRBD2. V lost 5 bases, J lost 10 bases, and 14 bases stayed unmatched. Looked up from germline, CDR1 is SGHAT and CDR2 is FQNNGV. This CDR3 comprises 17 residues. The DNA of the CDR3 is TGTGCCAGCAGCCCCTCGACTAGCGGGGGGACCTCGGGGGAGCAGTTCTTC. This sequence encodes CASSPSTSGGTSGEQFF.

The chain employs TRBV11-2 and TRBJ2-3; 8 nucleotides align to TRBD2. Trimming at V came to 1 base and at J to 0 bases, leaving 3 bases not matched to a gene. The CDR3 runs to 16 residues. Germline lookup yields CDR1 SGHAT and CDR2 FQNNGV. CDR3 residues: CASSLVGGGSTDTQYF. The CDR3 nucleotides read TGTGCCAGCAGCTTAGTCGGCGGGGGGAGCACAGATACGCAGTATTTT.

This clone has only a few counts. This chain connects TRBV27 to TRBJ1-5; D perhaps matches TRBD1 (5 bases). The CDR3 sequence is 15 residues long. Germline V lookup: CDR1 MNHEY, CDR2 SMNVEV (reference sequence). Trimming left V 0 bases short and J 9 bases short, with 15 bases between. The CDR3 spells CASSLSQTEYGPQHF. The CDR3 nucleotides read TGTGCCAGCAGTTTATCTCAGACAGAGTATGGGCCCCAGCATTTT.

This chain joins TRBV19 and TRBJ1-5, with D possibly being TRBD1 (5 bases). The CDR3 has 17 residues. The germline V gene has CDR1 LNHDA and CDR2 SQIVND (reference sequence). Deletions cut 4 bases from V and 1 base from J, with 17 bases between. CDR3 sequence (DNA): TGTGCCAGTAGTACCCGGGGGGGTCATACGAGCAATCAGCCCCAGCATTTT. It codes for CASSTRGGHTSNQPQHF.

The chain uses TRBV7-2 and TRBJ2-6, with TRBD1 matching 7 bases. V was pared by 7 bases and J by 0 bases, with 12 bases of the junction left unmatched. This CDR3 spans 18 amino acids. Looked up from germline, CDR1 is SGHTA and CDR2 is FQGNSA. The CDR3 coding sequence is TGTGCCAGCACCCGAACCGGGACAGCGAACTCTGGGGCCAACGTCCTGACTTTC. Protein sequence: CASTRTGTANSGANVLTF.

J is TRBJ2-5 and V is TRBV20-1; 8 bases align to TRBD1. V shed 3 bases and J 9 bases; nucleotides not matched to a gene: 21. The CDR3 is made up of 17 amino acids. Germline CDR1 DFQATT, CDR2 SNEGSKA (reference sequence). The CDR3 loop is CSASDATRGTGGKAQYF. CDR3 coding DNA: TGCAGTGCTAGTGACGCCACCCGGGGGACAGGAGGCAAGGCCCAGTACTTC.

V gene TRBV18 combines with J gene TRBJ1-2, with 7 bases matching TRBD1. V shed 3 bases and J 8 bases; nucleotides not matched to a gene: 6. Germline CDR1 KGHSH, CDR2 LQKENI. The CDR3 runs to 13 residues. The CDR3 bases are TGTGCCAGCTCACCCGACAGGGAATGGGGCTACACCTTC. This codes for CASSPDREWGYTF.

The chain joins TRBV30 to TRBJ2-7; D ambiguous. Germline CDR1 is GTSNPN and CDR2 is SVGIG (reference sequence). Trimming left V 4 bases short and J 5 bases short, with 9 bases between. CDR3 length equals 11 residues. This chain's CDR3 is CAWKLQNEQYF. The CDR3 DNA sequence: TGTGCCTGGAAACTGCAAAACGAGCAGTACTTC. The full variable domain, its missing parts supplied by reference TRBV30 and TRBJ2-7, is SQTIHQWPATLVQPVGSPLSLECTVEGTSNPNLYWYRQAAGRGLQLLFYSVGIGQISSEVPQNLSASRPQDRQFILSSKKLLLSDSGFYLCAWKLQNEQYFGPGTRLTVT.

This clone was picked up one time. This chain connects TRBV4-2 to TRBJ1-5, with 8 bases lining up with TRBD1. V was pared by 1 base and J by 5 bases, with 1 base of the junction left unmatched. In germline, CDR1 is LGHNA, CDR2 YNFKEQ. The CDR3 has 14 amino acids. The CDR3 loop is CASSQVQGDQPQHF. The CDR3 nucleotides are TGTGCCAGCAGCCAAGTACAGGGGGATCAGCCCCAGCATTTT.

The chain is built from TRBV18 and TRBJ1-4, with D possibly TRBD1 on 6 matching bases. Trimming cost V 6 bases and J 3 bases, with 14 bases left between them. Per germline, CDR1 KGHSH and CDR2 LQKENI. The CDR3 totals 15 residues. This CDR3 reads CASSRGTSANEKLFF. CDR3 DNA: TGTGCCAGCTCTCGTGGGACATCAGCTAATGAAAAACTGTTTTTT.

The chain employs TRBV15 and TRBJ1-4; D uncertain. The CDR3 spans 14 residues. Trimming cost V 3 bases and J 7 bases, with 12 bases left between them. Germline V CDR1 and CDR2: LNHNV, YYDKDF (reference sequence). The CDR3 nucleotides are TGTGCCACCAGCAGCGCAGGTTTAGGTGAAAAACTGTTTTTT. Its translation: CATSSAGLGEKLFF. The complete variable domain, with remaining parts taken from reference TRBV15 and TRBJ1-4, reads DAMVIQNPRYQVTQFGKPVTLSCSQTLNHNVMYWYQQKSSQAPKLLFHYYDKDFNNEADTPDNFQSRRPNTSFCFLDIRSPGLGDTAMYLCATSSAGLGEKLFFGSGTQLSVL.

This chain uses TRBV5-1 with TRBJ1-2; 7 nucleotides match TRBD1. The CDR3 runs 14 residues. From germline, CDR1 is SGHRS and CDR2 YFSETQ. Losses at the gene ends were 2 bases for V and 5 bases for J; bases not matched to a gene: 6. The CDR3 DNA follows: TGCGCCAGCAGCTTAGAGGGGGCAGAGTATGGCTACACCTTC. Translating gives CASSLEGAEYGYTF.

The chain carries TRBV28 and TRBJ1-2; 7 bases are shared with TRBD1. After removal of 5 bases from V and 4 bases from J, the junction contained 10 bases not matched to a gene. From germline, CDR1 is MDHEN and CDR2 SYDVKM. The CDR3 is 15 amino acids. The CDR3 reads CASSPPGQSFYGYTF. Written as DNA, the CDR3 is TGTGCCAGCAGTCCTCCGGGACAGAGTTTCTATGGCTACACCTTC.